Shown below are 31 T cell receptor beta chains from a single sample sequenced in a study of cytomegalovirus exposure and HLA in healthy donors. Primers: 60 Vbeta forward and 13 Jbeta reverse. Method: immunoSEQ multiplex PCR; TCRdb's copy keeps in-frame clones and lacks some. The table has 100,000 to 150,000 clones, about three quarters seen once. Material for sequencing was PBMCs. All receptors derive from a man aged 30 to 39 in good health and CMV-seronegative.

The V call is TRBV7-8, the J call TRBJ2-5; D is possibly TRBD1 (6 bases). The CDR3 is 16 residues long. V was shortened by 4 bases and J by 1 base, with 16 bases between the two germline ends. CDR1 and CDR2 (germline): SGHVS, FQNEAQ. CDR3: CASSYPGQPFQETQYF. CDR3 coding DNA: TGTGCCAGCAGCTATCCCGGACAGCCTTTCCAAGAGACCCAGTACTTC.

This clone was recorded many times. V gene TRBV6-1 combines with J gene TRBJ1-3; 10 nucleotides line up with TRBD1. Per the germline V gene, CDR1 is MNHNS and CDR2 is SASEGT. Trimming at V came to 3 bases and at J to 10 bases, leaving 6 bases not matched to a gene. The CDR3 has 14 residues. The DNA for the CDR3 is TGTGCCAGCAGTGATGAAGGGACAGGGGAGACCATATATTTT. This encodes CASSDEGTGETIYF.

V gene TRBV4-2 combines with J gene TRBJ1-1, with a possible D match to TRBD1 (5 bases). This CDR3 has 16 residues. Trimming left V 1 base short and J 1 base short, with 13 bases between. In germline, CDR1 is LGHNA, CDR2 YNFKEQ. This CDR3 reads CASSQARGGQNTEAFF. The CDR3 DNA reads as TGTGCCAGCAGCCAAGCTCGGGGGGGTCAGAACACTGAAGCTTTCTTT.

The genes are TRBV7-9 and TRBJ2-7; 12 bases line up with TRBD2. V lost 4 bases to trimming and J lost 3 bases; unmatched junction nucleotides: 10. Germline V lookup: CDR1 SEHNR, CDR2 FQNEAQ (reference sequence). This CDR3 has 17 residues. DNA for the CDR3: TGTGCCAGCAGCTCCTTCGGACTAGCGGGACGAAACTACGAGCAGTACTTC. Its protein is CASSSFGLAGRNYEQYF.

This chain joins TRBV5-5 and TRBJ2-7; D uncertain. Trimming pared 2 bases from V and 0 bases from J, leaving 9 bases between. This CDR3 contains 14 residues. Germline V gene sequence: CDR1 SGHKS, CDR2 YYEKEE (reference sequence). CDR3 region: CASSFGVGSYEQYF. The CDR3 DNA reads TGTGCCAGCAGCTTTGGTGTCGGCTCCTACGAGCAGTACTTC.

Comment on this clone: At one end the junction does not follow the germline gene, possibly because of a read error. The rearrangement joins TRBV10-3 to TRBJ1-2; 10 bases align to TRBD1. The CDR3 is made up of 14 amino acids. Per germline, CDR1 ENHRY and CDR2 SYGVKD. DNA of the CDR3: TGTGCCATCAGGACAGGGGGCTCTAAGTATGGCTACACCTTC. As protein: CAIRTGGSKYGYTF.

The chain uses TRBV19 and TRBJ2-7; TRBD1 matches 8 bases. The CDR3 loop spans 15 amino acids. Germline V CDR1 and CDR2: LNHDA, SQIVND (reference sequence). V was pared by 5 bases and J by 0 bases, with 6 bases of the junction left unmatched. CDR3 residues: CASSPRDRSSYEQYF. The CDR3 DNA reads TGTGCCAGTAGTCCACGGGACAGGAGCTCCTACGAGCAGTACTTC.

The V and J genes are TRBV6-1 and TRBJ1-5; a weak D match, TRBD1 (5 bases). The CDR3 is made up of 14 amino acids. The V gene's germline CDR1 is MNHNS and CDR2 SASEGT. Trimming pared 7 bases from V and 0 bases from J, leaving 10 bases between. CDR3 sequence reads: CASIPGGSNQPQHF. Written as DNA, the CDR3 is TGTGCCAGCATCCCGGGGGGTAGCAATCAGCCCCAGCATTTT.

This chain joins TRBV14 and TRBJ2-7; TRBD1 matches at 9 bases. The germline V gene has CDR1 SGHDN and CDR2 FVKESK. The length of the CDR3 is 15 residues. V trimming: 0 bases; J trimming: 3 bases; junction bases outside the gene matches: 3. The CDR3 nucleotides are TGTGCCAGCAGCCAAGACATGGGACAGGGCTACGAGCAGTACTTC. This gives the protein CASSQDMGQGYEQYF.

The V gene is TRBV6-1, the J gene TRBJ2-7; D may be TRBD1 (5 bases). Trimming removed 3 bases at V and 3 bases at J, with 9 bases between. This CDR3 spans 13 amino acids. Germline V gene lookup returns CDR1 MNHNS and CDR2 SASEGT. CDR3: CASSEQGYYEQYF. Written as DNA, the CDR3 is TGTGCCAGCAGTGAGCAGGGCTACTACGAGCAGTACTTC.

The chain carries TRBV5-1 and TRBJ1-1, with 7 bases fitting TRBD1. This CDR3 has 18 residues. Germline V gene sequence: CDR1 SGHRS, CDR2 YFSETQ. Trimming cost V 2 bases and J 4 bases; bases outside gene matches: 17. Here the CDR3 reads CASSFGQASIEEGTEAFF. CDR3 nucleotides: TGCGCCAGCAGCTTCGGACAGGCTTCTATTGAGGAGGGCACTGAAGCTTTCTTT.

The sample holds one count of this clone. The chain joins TRBV7-9 to TRBJ1-4; D may be TRBD1 (6 bases). Trimming stripped 5 bases from V and 8 bases from J, with 27 bases between. Germline V CDR1 and CDR2: SEHNR, FQNEAQ (reference sequence). CDR3 length: 18 residues. The CDR3 sequence: CASSIRTAILPRGEKLFF. In DNA form, the CDR3 reads TGTGCCAGCAGCATTCGGACAGCCATTTTACCTAGAGGGGAAAAACTGTTTTTT.

V usage is TRBV7-2 and J usage is TRBJ2-2; unclear D gene. The V gene lost 5 bases and the J gene lost 1 base, with 11 bases spanning the gap. Per germline, CDR1 SGHTA and CDR2 FQGNSA. This CDR3 region has 15 residues. The CDR3 DNA reads as TGTGCCAGCAGCCCTGGCAGGCTGAACACCGGGGAGCTGTTTTTT. This translates into CASSPGRLNTGELFF.

The rearrangement uses TRBV6-5 and TRBJ2-7; possibly TRBD1 for D (6 bases). Trimming left V 3 bases short and J 4 bases short, with 16 bases between. The CDR3 contains 15 residues. Germline-derived CDR1 and CDR2 are MNHEY and SVGAGI. The CDR3 DNA follows: TGTGCCAGCAGTTATTCGACAGGAACGCGGTACGAGCAGTACTTC. Its protein product is CASSYSTGTRYEQYF.

The V call is TRBV7-2, the J call TRBJ2-5, with D possibly TRBD1 on 6 matching bases. This CDR3 comprises 16 residues. Germline V gives CDR1 SGHTA, CDR2 FQGNSA. Trimming removed 5 bases from V and 0 bases from J, with 16 bases in between. The CDR3 reads CASSPEDRKYQETQYF. For the CDR3, the DNA is TGTGCCAGCAGCCCTGAGGACAGAAAGTACCAAGAGACCCAGTACTTC.

The V and J genes are TRBV4-3 and TRBJ2-2, with 7 bases fitting TRBD1. Trimming removed 11 bases from V and 4 bases from J; junction bases left unmatched: 10. Germline V lookup: CDR1 LGHNA, CDR2 YSLEER. This CDR3 has 14 amino acids. CDR3 nucleotide sequence: TGCGCCGGCCGACAGGGTGTGGGCACCGGGGAGCTGTTTTTT. Amino acid sequence: CAGRQGVGTGELFF.

The V gene is TRBV11-2, the J gene TRBJ2-7; maybe TRBD1 (6 bases). CDR1 is SGHAT and CDR2 is FQNNGV in the germline V gene. The CDR3 runs 14 residues. Deletions cut 0 bases from V and 11 bases from J, with 17 bases between. Here the CDR3 reads CASSLDFRQDREYF. CDR3 DNA sequence: TGTGCCAGCAGCTTAGATTTCCGCCAGGACAGAGAGTACTTC.

This chain connects TRBV6-1 to TRBJ1-1; D is uncertain. CDR1 MNHNS and CDR2 SASEGT come from the germline V gene. The length of the CDR3 is 11 residues. The ends were cut back, 6 bases at V and 5 bases at J, with 7 bases in the middle. The CDR3 DNA reads as TGTGCCAGCAGCCCGGTGACTGAAGCTTTCTTT. Translated, it gives CASSPVTEAFF.

V usage is TRBV6-5 and J usage is TRBJ2-1; TRBD1 matches at 9 bases. The germline CDR1 and CDR2 sequences are MNHEY and SVGAGI. V was pared by 6 bases and J by 9 bases, with 12 bases of the junction left unmatched. The CDR3 has 15 residues. In DNA, the CDR3 is TGTGCCAGCAGGGCCCCGGGACAGGGCCGGTCTGAGCAGTTCTTC. Amino acid sequence: CASRAPGQGRSEQFF.

The chain has TRBV6-1 and TRBJ1-2; the match to TRBD1 covers 7 bases. The germline V gene encodes CDR1 MNHNS and CDR2 SASEGT. V lost 1 base and J lost 3; bases outside the gene matches: 2. There are 14 residues in the CDR3. Here the CDR3 DNA reads TGTGCCAGCAGTGAAGAGGGGGCCGACTATGGCTACACCTTC. Its translation: CASSEEGADYGYTF.

The V call is TRBV2, the J call TRBJ2-7; 11 positions agree with TRBD1. J was trimmed by 3 bases and V by 6 bases; bases with no gene match: 4. From germline, CDR1 is SNHLY and CDR2 FYNNEI. This CDR3 has 14 residues. CDR3 nucleotide sequence: TGTGCCAGCAGGGGGGACAGGGGGGTCTACGAGCAGTACTTC. This translates into CASRGDRGVYEQYF.

This chain joins TRBV5-1 and TRBJ2-7; tentatively, D is TRBD1 (6 bases). Trimming stripped 4 bases from V and 5 bases from J, with 16 bases between. Germline V gene data show CDR1 as SGHRS and CDR2 as YFSETQ. This CDR3 has 14 residues. CDR3 sequence reads: CASSGWQGPHEQYF. CDR3 DNA sequence: TGCGCCAGCAGCGGGTGGCAGGGGCCCCACGAGCAGTACTTC.

This chain connects TRBV7-9 to TRBJ1-4; 8 bases align to TRBD1. V trimming: 5 bases; J trimming: 8 bases; junction bases outside the gene matches: 7. Per germline, CDR1 SEHNR and CDR2 FQNEAQ (reference sequence). The length of the CDR3 is 14 residues. CDR3 residues: CASSLQGVEEKLFF. The CDR3 DNA reads as TGTGCCAGCAGCCTACAGGGGGTCGAGGAAAAACTGTTTTTT.

The chain uses TRBV20-1 and TRBJ1-2, with 9 bases identical to TRBD1. The CDR3 has 11 amino acids. Trimming took 5 bases from V and 6 from J; bases not matched to a gene: 1. Per germline, CDR1 DFQATT and CDR2 SNEGSKA (reference sequence). The CDR3, as DNA: TGCAGTGCTTGGACAGGGGATGGCTACACCTTC. Amino acids: CSAWTGDGYTF.

Only a few counts were recorded for this clone. The chain couples TRBV4-1 to TRBJ1-1; 7 nucleotides match TRBD1. V lost 2 bases and J lost 3; bases outside the gene matches: 9. CDR3 length: 16 amino acids. Germline V gives CDR1 MGHRA, CDR2 YSYEKL. CDR3 sequence reads: CASSQQLGGRDTEAFF. The CDR3 region has the DNA TGCGCCAGCAGCCAACAATTAGGGGGCCGGGACACTGAAGCTTTCTTT.

The V and J genes are TRBV9 and TRBJ2-2; 12 bases are a match to TRBD2. J gave up 0 bases and V 0 bases, and 9 bases lay outside the gene matches. Germline CDR1 and CDR2: SGDLS and YYNGEE. The CDR3 extends over 20 amino acids. In DNA, the CDR3 is TGTGCCAGCAGCGTAGATGGCGGGGGACTAGCGGGTGCGAACACCGGGGAGCTGTTTTTT. The encoded protein is CASSVDGGGLAGANTGELFF.

The chain links TRBV18 to TRBJ2-7; 8 bases map to TRBD1. The CDR3 totals 15 residues. J was trimmed by 3 bases and V by 5 bases; bases with no gene match: 9. Germline CDR1 KGHSH, CDR2 LQKENI. CDR3 nucleotide sequence: TGTGCCAGCTCAGTGGACAGGGTCAACCGCTACGAGCAGTACTTC. Protein product: CASSVDRVNRYEQYF.

This sequence joins TRBV6-5 and TRBJ1-2; the match to TRBD1 covers 8 bases. The CDR3 sequence is 14 residues long. Germline V gene lookup returns CDR1 MNHEY and CDR2 SVGAGI. J was trimmed by 4 bases and V by 5 bases; bases with no gene match: 6. In DNA, the CDR3 is TGTGCCAGCAGTCAAGGACAGGGCCTCTATGGCTACACCTTC. It specifies CASSQGQGLYGYTF.

This chain links TRBV6-6 with TRBJ1-5; D ambiguous. The CDR3 runs 15 residues. Trimming took off 2 bases at V and 1 base at J, with 9 bases between the two ends. Germline lookup yields CDR1 MNHNY and CDR2 SVGAGI (reference sequence). In nucleotides, the CDR3 is TGTGCCAGCAGTTACGACGGCGGGAGCAATCAGCCCCAGCATTTT. It codes for CASSYDGGSNQPQHF.

The chain is built from TRBV15 and TRBJ2-7; TRBD2 is a possible D gene (5 bases). This CDR3 region has 17 residues. CDR1 is LNHNV and CDR2 is YYDKDF in the germline V gene (reference sequence). V dropped 3 bases and J dropped 1 base, with 19 bases sitting between them. This CDR3 reads CATSSFGHGLGSYEQYF. In DNA, the CDR3 is TGTGCCACCAGCAGCTTTGGGCACGGACTGGGGTCCTACGAGCAGTACTTC.

The V gene is TRBV5-4, the J gene TRBJ1-1; unclear D gene. V was clipped by 1 base and J by 5 bases, with 9 bases between them. The CDR3 has 13 amino acids. Germline CDR1 is SGHNT and CDR2 is YYREEE (reference sequence). Here the CDR3 reads CASSLPRVTEAFF. CDR3 bases: TGTGCCAGCAGCTTGCCCCGGGTTACTGAAGCTTTCTTT.